Presented here are 21 T cell receptor beta chains from one specimen sequenced in a study of blood T cell repertoires in COVID-19. TCRdb's copy holds only in-frame clones and misses some; the assay was immunoSEQ multiplex PCR. The data hold roughly 120,000 clones, with about nine tenths observed a single time. The sequenced material came from peripheral blood. The source is a human donor with active COVID-19. The donor label of this sample is uncertain.

V gene TRBV19 combines with J gene TRBJ1-6, with 10 bases matching TRBD1. V lost 6 bases, J lost 7 bases, and 6 bases stayed unmatched. The CDR3 consists of 15 residues. Germline V gene lookup returns CDR1 LNHDA and CDR2 SQIVND (reference sequence). The CDR3 bases are TGTGCCAGTAGAGGGACAGGGGTCGGGAATTCACCCCTCCACTTT. Its translation is CASRGTGVGNSPLHF.

The chain couples TRBV6-2 or TRBV6-3 to TRBJ2-7, with 8 bases aligning to TRBD2. This CDR3 comprises 17 residues. Per the germline V gene, CDR1 is MNHEY and CDR2 is SVGEGT. The trim removed 2 bases at V and 2 bases at J, leaving 11 bases unmatched. CDR3 loop: CASSYASGGRPTYEQYF. The DNA of the CDR3 is TGTGCCAGCAGTTACGCATCGGGGGGGCGGCCTACCTACGAGCAGTACTTC.

The rearrangement joins TRBV2 to TRBJ1-3; 7 nucleotides match TRBD1. The V gene end was trimmed by 7 bases and the J gene end by 0 bases; junction bases not matched to a gene: 12. CDR1 is SNHLY, CDR2 FYNNEI, per germline. This CDR3 spans 17 amino acids. For the CDR3, the DNA is TGTGCCAGCATTCGGGACAGTACTTCTAGCTCTGGAAACACCATATATTTT. Translating gives CASIRDSTSSSGNTIYF.

V usage is TRBV6-5 and J usage is TRBJ1-2, with D possibly matching TRBD1 (5 bases). V shed 4 bases and J shed 1 base, with 13 bases lying between them. CDR1 and CDR2 from the germline V gene are MNHEY and SVGAGI. The CDR3 covers 15 residues. CDR3 sequence: CASSSNRRGNYGYTF. CDR3 coding DNA: TGTGCCAGCAGTTCAAACAGGCGGGGTAACTATGGCTACACCTTC.

This clone was seen a single time. The chain uses TRBV14 and TRBJ2-5, with no clear D. Germline assignment: CDR1 SGHDN and CDR2 FVKESK. Deletions cut 1 base from V and 3 bases from J, with 18 bases between. This CDR3 has 17 residues. For the CDR3, the DNA is TGTGCCAGCAGCCAAGGGAAGGCGGCATACCAGAAAGAGACCCAGTACTTC. This codes for CASSQGKAAYQKETQYF.

The chain carries TRBV9 and TRBJ1-1, with a tentative D call TRBD1 (5 bases). V was clipped by 3 bases and J by 2 bases, with 11 bases between them. CDR3 length equals 14 residues. Germline lookup yields CDR1 SGDLS and CDR2 YYNGEE. The CDR3 protein is CASSGTQGNTEAFF. CDR3 bases: TGTGCCAGCAGCGGGACCCAGGGTAACACTGAAGCTTTCTTT.

This clone occurred once. The chain uses TRBV5-5 and TRBJ2-2; D possibly corresponds to TRBD2 (6 bases). Deletions cut 5 bases from V and 6 bases from J, with 17 bases between. CDR3 length equals 15 residues. Germline V gene lookup returns CDR1 SGHKS and CDR2 YYEKEE (reference sequence). Written as DNA, the CDR3 is TGTGCCAGCAGAATGGTACTAGCATCCGCCGGGGAGCTGTTTTTT. Protein: CASRMVLASAGELFF. Supplemented by reference TRBV5-5 and TRBJ2-2, the full variable domain reads DAGVTQSPTHLIKTRGQQVTLRCSPISGHKSVSWYQQVLGQGPQFIFQYYEKEERGRGNFPDRFSARQFPNYSSELNVNALLLGDSALYLCASRMVLASAGELFFGEGSRLTVL.

Comment on this clone: The junction differs from germline at one of its ends, possibly a read error. V is TRBV7-6 and J is TRBJ1-1; 12 bases are shared with TRBD1. Germline V gene lookup returns CDR1 SGHVS and CDR2 FNYEAQ. The CDR3 covers 16 residues. CDR3 amino acids: CASSLDRDRGLLEAFF. The CDR3, as DNA: TGTGCCAGCAGTTTAGACCGGGACAGGGGGCTCCTTGAAGCTTTCTTT.

The chain has TRBV5-1 and TRBJ1-1; 10 positions match TRBD1. Trimming cost V 4 bases and J 4 bases; bases outside gene matches: 7. The CDR3 spans 15 residues. Germline V gives CDR1 SGHRS, CDR2 YFSETQ. This CDR3 reads CASSLGGTGVTEAFF. The CDR3, as DNA: TGCGCCAGCAGCCTGGGGGGGACAGGGGTCACTGAAGCTTTCTTT.

The V and J genes are TRBV2 and TRBJ2-7, with 8 nucleotides matching TRBD1. The CDR3 is 16 amino acids. V lost 4 bases and J lost 2; bases outside the gene matches: 10. Germline CDR1 is SNHLY and CDR2 is FYNNEI. The CDR3 DNA reads as TGTGCCAGCAGTGCGCGGACAGGGATGGGTCCCTACGAGCAGTACTTC. Translation: CASSARTGMGPYEQYF. The full variable domain, with the rest looked up from reference TRBV2 and TRBJ2-7, is EPEVTQTPSHQVTQMGQEVILRCVPISNHLYFYWYRQILGQKVEFLVSFYNNEISEKSEIFDDQFSVERPDGSNFTLKIRSTKLEDSAMYFCASSARTGMGPYEQYFGPGTRLTVT.

V and J are TRBV7-2 and TRBJ1-1; D remains unclear. Trimming took off 2 bases at V and 6 bases at J, with 13 bases between the two ends. The germline CDR1 and CDR2 sequences are SGHTA and FQGNSA. The CDR3 length is 14 residues. DNA of the CDR3: TGTGCCAGCAGCTTAATCGGAGGGTGGGCTGAAGCTTTCTTT. Translation gives CASSLIGGWAEAFF.

The chain couples TRBV21-1 to TRBJ2-1; no check of the table's D call, TRBD1, against the DNA was made. TRBV21-1 is a documented pseudogene. This CDR3 has 11 residues. The CDR3 loop reads CASSNPWGKFF. In DNA form, the CDR3 reads TGTGCCAGCAGCAATCCGTGGGGCAAGTTCTTC.

The rearrangement links TRBV5-6 to TRBJ2-5, with 10 bases aligning to TRBD1. J was trimmed by 4 bases and V by 0 bases; bases with no gene match: 6. CDR1 and CDR2 from the germline V gene are SGHDT and YYEEEE. The CDR3 is 16 residues long. CDR3 nucleotide sequence: TGTGCCAGCAGCTTGGCGACAGGGGGCGGAGGAGAGACCCAGTACTTC. It yields the protein CASSLATGGGGETQYF.

Only one count was recorded for this clone. The CDR3 bases are TGTGCCAGCAGCCTTTTTGGTGAGGGGGCTTCAAATGAAAAACTGTTTTTT. This sequence encodes CASSLFGEGASNEKLFF. The gene calls are TRBV28 and TRBJ1-4; 7 bases align to TRBD1. From germline, CDR1 is MDHEN and CDR2 SYDVKM. Unmatched junction bases numbered 15, after V lost 6 bases and J lost 5 bases. The CDR3 loop spans 17 amino acids.

This chain links TRBV4-3 with TRBJ2-2, with 9 bases identical to TRBD2. CDR3 size: 18 residues. Trimming cost V 0 bases and J 4 bases; bases outside gene matches: 9. Germline-derived CDR1 and CDR2 are LGHNA and YSLEER. CDR3 sequence reads: CASSQEVVAGAITGELFF. The CDR3 DNA sequence: TGCGCCAGCAGCCAAGAGGTGGTAGCGGGGGCCATCACCGGGGAGCTGTTTTTT.

This clone was counted at least ten times. J is TRBJ1-6 and V is TRBV9; 9 bases are shared with TRBD1. This CDR3 has 15 amino acids. CDR1 SGDLS and CDR2 YYNGEE come from the germline V gene. Trimming took 3 bases from V and 10 from J; bases not matched to a gene: 8. CDR3 sequence reads: CASSEGQGYSSPLHF. In DNA form, the CDR3 reads TGTGCCAGCAGCGAGGGACAGGGATATAGCTCACCCCTCCACTTT.

The chain is built from TRBV19 and TRBJ2-1; 9 nucleotides line up with TRBD1. V shed 1 base and J 10 bases; nucleotides not matched to a gene: 5. This CDR3 is built from 14 residues. From germline, CDR1 is LNHDA and CDR2 SQIVND (reference sequence). This chain's CDR3 is CASSIGRTGVEQFF. DNA for the CDR3: TGTGCCAGTAGTATAGGTCGGACAGGGGTGGAGCAGTTCTTC.

The chain recombines TRBV5-1 with TRBJ2-7, with a tentative D call TRBD1 (5 bases). Trimming cost V 3 bases and J 4 bases, with 14 bases left between them. Germline CDR1 SGHRS, CDR2 YFSETQ. This CDR3 is built from 14 residues. CDR3 residues: CASSSETGLYEQYF. The DNA of the CDR3 is TGCGCCAGCAGCTCCGAAACAGGATTGTACGAGCAGTACTTC. Full variable domain (missing parts from reference TRBV5-1 and TRBJ2-7): KAGVTQTPRYLIKTRGQQVTLSCSPISGHRSVSWYQQTPGQGLQFLFEYFSETQRNKGNFPGRFSGRQFSNSRSEMNVSTLELGDSALYLCASSSETGLYEQYFGPGTRLTVT.

The genes are TRBV18 and TRBJ2-6, with 9 positions matching TRBD2. Per germline, CDR1 KGHSH and CDR2 LQKENI. The CDR3 is 20 residues long. The V and J ends lost 6 bases and 6 bases, in that order; junction bases with no gene match: 21. The CDR3 reads CASSRERGAQLGPLANVLTF. CDR3 nucleotides: TGTGCCAGCTCGCGCGAGCGGGGGGCGCAGTTGGGCCCACTGGCCAACGTCCTGACTTTC.

The gene calls are TRBV7-2 and TRBJ2-7, with D possibly TRBD1 on 5 matching bases. The CDR3 consists of 14 residues. The V gene's germline CDR1 is SGHTA and CDR2 FQGNSA. Trimming removed 5 bases from V and 3 bases from J, with 14 bases in between. CDR3 sequence reads: CASSQDTPIYEQYF. The CDR3 coding sequence is TGTGCCAGCAGCCAGGACACCCCCATCTACGAGCAGTACTTC. Full variable domain (outside the CDR3, taken from reference TRBV7-2 and TRBJ2-7): GAGVSQSPSNKVTEKGKDVELRCDPISGHTALYWYRQSLGQGLEFLIYFQGNSAPDKSGLPSDRFSAERTGGSVSTLTIQRTQQEDSAVYLCASSQDTPIYEQYFGPGTRLTVT.

The genes are TRBV4-2 and TRBJ2-7; 9 bases agree with TRBD1. There are 15 residues in the CDR3. Germline CDR1 LGHNA, CDR2 YNFKEQ. V shed 4 bases and J 6 bases; nucleotides not matched to a gene: 10. The CDR3 loop is CASSLGTGQDLEQYF. CDR3 DNA sequence: TGTGCCAGCAGCCTCGGGACAGGGCAGGATCTCGAGCAGTACTTC.